The 14 T cell receptor beta chains reported below all come from one sample, sequenced in a study of control samples from healthy donors and cancer patients. Assay: immunoSEQ multiplex PCR; the TCRdb copy retains only in-frame clones and omits some. Here the sample spans about 120,000 clones, approximately 90% being singletons. The sample consisted of blood. These TCRs come from a man aged 40-50 years in good health.

The chain couples TRBV11-2 to TRBJ2-2; 7 bases line up with TRBD2. CDR1 is SGHAT and CDR2 is FQNNGV in the germline V gene. J gave up 8 bases and V 4 bases, and 13 bases lay outside the gene matches. The CDR3 sequence is 16 residues long. In DNA, the CDR3 is TGTGCCAGCAGCTCGAGCGGGGCAAAAAGGAAAGGGGAGCTGTTTTTT. Protein product: CASSSSGAKRKGELFF.

This chain links TRBV10-2 with TRBJ1-5; the D gene is possibly TRBD1 (5 bases). CDR1 and CDR2 (germline): WSHSY, SAAADI. The CDR3 is made up of 15 amino acids. Trimming shortened V by 0 bases and J by 1 base, and 7 bases separated the two germline ends. The CDR3 region is CASSESGGSNQPQHF. CDR3 in DNA: TGCGCCAGCAGTGAGTCGGGGGGAAGCAATCAGCCCCAGCATTTT.

V usage is TRBV6-2 or TRBV6-3 and J usage is TRBJ2-2; no clear D. Germline V gene sequence: CDR1 MNHEY, CDR2 SVGEGT. The CDR3 extends over 15 amino acids. V was shortened by 3 bases and J by 7 bases, with 15 bases between the two germline ends. Here the CDR3 DNA reads TGTGCCAGCAGTTATCTCTCTGGCTCGAGCGGGGAGCTGTTTTTT. Amino acids: CASSYLSGSSGELFF.

A few counts support this clone. The chain combines TRBV9 with TRBJ2-3; D unresolved. The CDR3 has 14 amino acids. Germline V lookup: CDR1 SGDLS, CDR2 YYNGEE. V lost 0 bases to trimming and J lost 4 bases, with 9 bases between them. CDR3 protein: CASSVDRAADTQYF. The CDR3 region has the DNA TGTGCCAGCAGCGTAGATAGGGCCGCAGATACGCAGTATTTT.

This clone was detected ten times or more. This sequence joins TRBV6-5 and TRBJ1-1; D not certain. This CDR3 is 14 amino acids long. Germline CDR1 is MNHEY and CDR2 is SVGAGI. V was clipped by 7 bases and J by 5 bases, with 17 bases between them. The CDR3 DNA reads as TGTGCCAGCAAGCTGGGGAAGGGCACAACTGAAGCTTTCTTT. Residues: CASKLGKGTTEAFF.

This clone was recorded only once. The sample carries other DNA sequences with the same CDR3. The rearrangement uses TRBV24-1 and TRBJ1-5, with D hard to call. The CDR3 contains 12 residues. Germline CDR1 KGHDR, CDR2 SFDVKD. V shed 4 bases and J shed 3 bases, with 3 bases lying between them. CDR3 protein: CATSDLNQPQHF. The CDR3, as DNA: TGTGCCACCAGTGACCTCAATCAGCCCCAGCATTTT.

V gene TRBV12-3 or TRBV12-4 combines with J gene TRBJ1-2; 7 bases fit TRBD1. The V gene end was trimmed by 3 bases and the J gene end by 6 bases; junction bases not matched to a gene: 4. The CDR3 contains 13 residues. CDR3 residues: CASSLGRGDGYTF. CDR3 DNA: TGTGCCAGCAGTTTGGGCAGGGGGGATGGCTACACCTTC.

The V call is TRBV12-3 or TRBV12-4, the J call TRBJ2-7, with unresolved D. V gave up 3 bases and J gave up 10 bases, with 13 bases separating them. The CDR3 loop spans 12 amino acids. The DNA for the CDR3 is TGTGCCAGCAGTTTGAACCTAGGGTCCCAGTACTTC. Residues: CASSLNLGSQYF.

The table lists this clone with a few counts. This chain joins TRBV4-3 and TRBJ1-2, with D maybe TRBD1 (6 bases). Per the germline V gene, CDR1 is LGHNA and CDR2 is YSLEER. Trimming stripped 1 base from V and 8 bases from J, with 20 bases between. The CDR3 has 16 residues. CDR3 coding DNA: TGCGCCAGCAGCCAAGCCACCGTTCGGCCAGGGGAAGGCTACACCTTC. As protein: CASSQATVRPGEGYTF.

The chain is built from TRBV29-1 and TRBJ2-7, with a possible D match to TRBD2 (5 bases). Per germline, CDR1 SQVTM and CDR2 ANQGSEA. V lost 4 bases and J lost 0, with 16 bases in between. The CDR3 covers 15 residues. The CDR3 DNA reads TGCAGCGTTGTAGGTCGGGGTCCGAACTCCTACGAGCAGTACTTC. Translating gives CSVVGRGPNSYEQYF.

The DNA for the CDR3 is TGTGCCAGCAGCTCGGGACAGAGGAGAGGCACAGATACGCAGTATTTT. Encoded protein: CASSSGQRRGTDTQYF. The V call is TRBV11-2, the J call TRBJ2-3, with TRBD1 identical over 7 bases. Germline CDR1 reads SGHAT; CDR2 reads FQNNGV. Trimming removed 4 bases from V and 1 base from J; junction bases left unmatched: 8. The CDR3 is made up of 16 amino acids.

The chain links TRBV6-5 to TRBJ2-5; TRBD2 matches at 7 bases. Per germline, CDR1 MNHEY and CDR2 SVGAGI. Losses at the gene ends were 5 bases for V and 4 bases for J; bases not matched to a gene: 10. The CDR3 is 15 residues long. The CDR3 region is CASSHRGGSLETQYF. The CDR3 DNA reads TGTGCCAGCAGTCACCGGGGAGGGTCCCTAGAGACCCAGTACTTC.

This clone was recorded once. J is TRBJ2-3 and V is TRBV12-3 or TRBV12-4; perhaps TRBD1 as D (6 bases). V dropped 1 base and J dropped 6 bases, with 8 bases sitting between them. The CDR3 extends over 13 amino acids. CDR3 nucleotide sequence: TGTGCCAGCAGTTTAGACAGGGAGGATACGCAGTATTTT. Its protein is CASSLDREDTQYF.

The chain combines TRBV11-2 with TRBJ2-7; D is uncertain. This CDR3 comprises 13 residues. Germline V gene sequence: CDR1 SGHAT, CDR2 FQNNGV. V was clipped by 5 bases and J by 1 base, with 9 bases between them. The CDR3: CASSPLVSYEQYF. CDR3 nucleotides: TGTGCCAGCAGCCCCCTAGTGTCCTACGAGCAGTACTTC.